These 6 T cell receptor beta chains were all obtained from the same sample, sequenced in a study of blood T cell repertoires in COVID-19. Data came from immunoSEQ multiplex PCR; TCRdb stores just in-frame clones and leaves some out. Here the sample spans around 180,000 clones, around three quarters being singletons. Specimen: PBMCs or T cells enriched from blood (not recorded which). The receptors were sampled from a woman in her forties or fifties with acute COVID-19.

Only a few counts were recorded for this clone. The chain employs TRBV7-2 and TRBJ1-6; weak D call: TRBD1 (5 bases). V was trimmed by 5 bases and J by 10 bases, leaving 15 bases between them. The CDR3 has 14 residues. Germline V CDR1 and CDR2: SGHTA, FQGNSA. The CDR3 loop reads CASSRGIKESPLHF. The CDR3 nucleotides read TGTGCCAGCAGCCGGGGGATTAAGGAATCACCCCTCCACTTT.

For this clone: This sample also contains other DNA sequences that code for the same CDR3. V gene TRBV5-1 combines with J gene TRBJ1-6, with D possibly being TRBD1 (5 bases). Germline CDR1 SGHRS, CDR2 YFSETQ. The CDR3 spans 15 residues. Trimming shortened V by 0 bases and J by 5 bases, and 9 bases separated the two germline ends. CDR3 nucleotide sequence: TGCGCCAGCAGCTTGGCTGGACAAGATAATTCACCCCTCCACTTT. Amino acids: CASSLAGQDNSPLHF.

The CDR3 here is CASSLGGTEYNSPLHF. CDR3 bases: TGTGCCAGCAGCTTAGGTGGGACAGAATATAATTCACCCCTCCACTTT. The gene calls are TRBV7-9 and TRBJ1-6; 7 bases match TRBD1. After removal of 1 base from V and 4 bases from J, the junction contained 4 bases not matched to a gene. Germline loops: CDR1 SEHNR, CDR2 FQNEAQ (reference sequence). The CDR3 loop spans 16 amino acids.

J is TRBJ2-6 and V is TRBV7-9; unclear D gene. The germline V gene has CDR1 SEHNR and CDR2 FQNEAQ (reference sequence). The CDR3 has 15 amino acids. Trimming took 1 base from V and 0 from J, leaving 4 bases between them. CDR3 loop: CASSLGSSGANVLTF. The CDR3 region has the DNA TGTGCCAGCAGCTTAGGGAGCTCTGGGGCCAACGTCCTGACTTTC.

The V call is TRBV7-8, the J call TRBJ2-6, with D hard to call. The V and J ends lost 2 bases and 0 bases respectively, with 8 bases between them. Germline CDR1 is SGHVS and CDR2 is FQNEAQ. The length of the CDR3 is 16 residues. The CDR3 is CASSLLLTSGANVLTF. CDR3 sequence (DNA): TGTGCCAGCAGCTTATTACTCACCTCTGGGGCCAACGTCCTGACTTTC.

CDR3 region: CASKNSGGADTQYF. Here the CDR3 DNA reads TGTGCCAGCAAGAATAGCGGGGGGGCAGATACGCAGTATTTT. J is TRBJ2-3 and V is TRBV6-5; 11 bases line up with TRBD2. Germline V gene sequence: CDR1 MNHEY, CDR2 SVGAGI. With V trimmed by 7 bases and J by 4 bases, 4 bases remained unmatched. This CDR3 has 14 amino acids.